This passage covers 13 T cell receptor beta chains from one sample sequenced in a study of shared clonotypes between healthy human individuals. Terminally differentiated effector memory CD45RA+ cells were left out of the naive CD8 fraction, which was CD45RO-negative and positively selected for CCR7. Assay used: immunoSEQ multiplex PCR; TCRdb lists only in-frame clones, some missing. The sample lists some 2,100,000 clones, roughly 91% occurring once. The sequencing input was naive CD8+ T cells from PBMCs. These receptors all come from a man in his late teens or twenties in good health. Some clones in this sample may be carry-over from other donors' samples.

CDR3 amino acids: CASSRPPGEMRSYEQYF. In DNA form, the CDR3 reads TGTGCCAGCAGCCGCCCACCGGGCGAGATGCGCTCCTACGAGCAGTACTTC. The chain joins TRBV7-2 to TRBJ2-7; D gene ambiguous. CDR1 and CDR2 from the germline V gene are SGHTA and FQGNSA. V lost 5 bases, J lost 0 bases, and 20 bases lay in between. The CDR3 spans 17 residues.

The CDR3 sequence: CASSVLAAYNEQFF. The CDR3, as DNA: TGTGCCAGCAGCGTACTAGCGGCCTACAATGAGCAGTTCTTC. The chain links TRBV9 to TRBJ2-1; 7 bases line up with TRBD2. CDR3 length equals 14 residues. Germline loops: CDR1 SGDLS, CDR2 YYNGEE. Unmatched junction bases numbered 0, after V lost 1 base and J lost 2 bases.

CDR3 DNA: TGTGCCAGCAGTTTAGAGGGGGGATACTATGGCTACACCTTC. Its translation: CASSLEGGYYGYTF. The chain couples TRBV27 to TRBJ1-2; tentative D call: TRBD1 (6 bases). This CDR3 contains 14 residues. Germline V CDR1 and CDR2: MNHEY, SMNVEV (reference sequence). Trimming removed 2 bases from V and 3 bases from J, with 10 bases in between.

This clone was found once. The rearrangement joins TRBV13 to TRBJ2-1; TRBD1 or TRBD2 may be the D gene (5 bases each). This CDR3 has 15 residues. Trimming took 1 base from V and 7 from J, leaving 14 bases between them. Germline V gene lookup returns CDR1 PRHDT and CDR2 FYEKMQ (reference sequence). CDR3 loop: CASSLAGTNGNEQFF. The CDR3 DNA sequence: TGTGCCAGCAGCTTAGCCGGGACCAACGGGAATGAGCAGTTCTTC.

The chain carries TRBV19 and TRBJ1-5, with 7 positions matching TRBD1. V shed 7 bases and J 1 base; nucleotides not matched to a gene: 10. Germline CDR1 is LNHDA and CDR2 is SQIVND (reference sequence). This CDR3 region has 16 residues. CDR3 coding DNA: TGTGCCAGTACTCCCTTGTGGGACAGAAGCAATCAGCCCCAGCATTTT. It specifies CASTPLWDRSNQPQHF.

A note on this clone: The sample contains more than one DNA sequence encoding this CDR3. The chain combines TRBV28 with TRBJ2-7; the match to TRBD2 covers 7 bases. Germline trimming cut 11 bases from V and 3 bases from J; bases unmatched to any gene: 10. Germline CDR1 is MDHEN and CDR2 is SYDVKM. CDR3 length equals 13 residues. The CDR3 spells CAGKRLADYEQYF. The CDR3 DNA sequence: TGTGCCGGGAAGAGGCTAGCGGACTACGAGCAGTACTTC.

As DNA, the CDR3 is TGTGCCAGCAGTCCACGGGACCGGGGCACAGATACGCAGTATTTT. This translates into CASSPRDRGTDTQYF. This chain links TRBV28 with TRBJ2-3; D tentatively fits TRBD1 or TRBD2 (5 bases each). The germline CDR1 and CDR2 sequences are MDHEN and SYDVKM. V gave up 5 bases and J gave up 1 base, with 13 bases separating them. The CDR3 loop spans 15 amino acids.

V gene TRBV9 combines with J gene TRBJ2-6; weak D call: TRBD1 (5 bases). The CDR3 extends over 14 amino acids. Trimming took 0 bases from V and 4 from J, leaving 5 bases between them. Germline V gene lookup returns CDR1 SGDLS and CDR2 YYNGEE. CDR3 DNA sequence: TGTGCCAGCAGCGTAGGGGGCGGGGCCAACGTCCTGACTTTC. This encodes CASSVGGGANVLTF.

CDR3 in DNA: TGCGCCAGCAGCTGGGGGACTAGCGGGGTACAAGAGACCCAGTACTTC. Translating it yields CASSWGTSGVQETQYF. The chain carries TRBV5-1 and TRBJ2-5; 13 bases are a match to TRBD2. From germline, CDR1 is SGHRS and CDR2 YFSETQ. The CDR3 loop spans 16 amino acids. Trimming took 3 bases from V and 2 from J; bases not matched to a gene: 4.

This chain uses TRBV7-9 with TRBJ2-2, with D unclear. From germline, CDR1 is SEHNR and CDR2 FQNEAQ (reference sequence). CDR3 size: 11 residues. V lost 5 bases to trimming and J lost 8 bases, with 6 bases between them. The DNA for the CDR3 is TGTGCCAGCAGCCCCAGGGGGGAGCTGTTTTTT. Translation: CASSPRGELFF. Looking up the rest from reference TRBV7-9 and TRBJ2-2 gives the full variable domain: DTGVSQNPRHKITKRGQNVTFRCDPISEHNRLYWYRQTLGQGPEFLTYFQNEAQLEKSRLLSDRFSAERPKGSFSTLEIQRTEQGDSAMYLCASSPRGELFFGEGSRLTVL.

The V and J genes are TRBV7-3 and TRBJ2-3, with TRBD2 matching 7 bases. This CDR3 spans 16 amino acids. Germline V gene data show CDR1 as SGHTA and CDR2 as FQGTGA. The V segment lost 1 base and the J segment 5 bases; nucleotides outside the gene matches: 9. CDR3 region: CASSLIGGGTIDTQYF. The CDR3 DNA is TGTGCCAGCAGCTTAATCGGCGGGGGTACAATAGATACGCAGTATTTT.

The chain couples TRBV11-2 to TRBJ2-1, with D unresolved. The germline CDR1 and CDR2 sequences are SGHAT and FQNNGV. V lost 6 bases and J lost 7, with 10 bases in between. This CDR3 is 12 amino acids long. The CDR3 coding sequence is TGTGCCAGCAGTTTGGGCTGGAATGAGCAGTTCTTC. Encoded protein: CASSLGWNEQFF.

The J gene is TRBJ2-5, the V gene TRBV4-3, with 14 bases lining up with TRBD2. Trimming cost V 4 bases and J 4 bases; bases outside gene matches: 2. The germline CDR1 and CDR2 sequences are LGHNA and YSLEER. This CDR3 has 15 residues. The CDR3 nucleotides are TGCGCCAGCAGCCCTGGGACTAGCGGGAGAGAGACCCAGTACTTC. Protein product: CASSPGTSGRETQYF.